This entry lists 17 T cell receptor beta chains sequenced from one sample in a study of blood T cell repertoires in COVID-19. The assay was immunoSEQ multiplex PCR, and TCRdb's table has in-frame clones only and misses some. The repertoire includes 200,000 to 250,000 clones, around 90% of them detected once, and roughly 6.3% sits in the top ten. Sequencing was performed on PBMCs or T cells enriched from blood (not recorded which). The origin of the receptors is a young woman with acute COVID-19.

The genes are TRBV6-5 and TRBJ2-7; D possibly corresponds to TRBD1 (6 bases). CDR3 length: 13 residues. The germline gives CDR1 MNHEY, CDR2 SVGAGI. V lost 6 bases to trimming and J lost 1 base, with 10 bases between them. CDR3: CASRIGQSYEQYF. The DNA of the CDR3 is TGTGCCAGCAGGATTGGACAGTCCTACGAGCAGTACTTC.

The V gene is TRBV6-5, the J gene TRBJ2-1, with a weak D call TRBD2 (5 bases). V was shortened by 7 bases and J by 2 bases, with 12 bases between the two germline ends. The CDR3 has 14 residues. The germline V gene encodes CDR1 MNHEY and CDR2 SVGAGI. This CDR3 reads CASTRTLAYNEQFF. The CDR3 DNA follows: TGTGCCAGCACCCGGACTCTGGCCTACAATGAGCAGTTCTTC.

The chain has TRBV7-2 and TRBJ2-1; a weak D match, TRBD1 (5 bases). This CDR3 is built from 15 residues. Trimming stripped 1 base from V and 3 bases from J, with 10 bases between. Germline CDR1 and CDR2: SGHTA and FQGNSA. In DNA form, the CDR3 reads TGTGCCAGCAGCTTAGTTTCAGGGTACTACAATGAGCAGTTCTTC. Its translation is CASSLVSGYYNEQFF.

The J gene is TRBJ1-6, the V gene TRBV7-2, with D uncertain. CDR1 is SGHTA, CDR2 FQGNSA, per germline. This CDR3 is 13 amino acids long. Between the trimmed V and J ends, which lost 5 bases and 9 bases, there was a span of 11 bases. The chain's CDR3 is CASSPSMSSPLHF. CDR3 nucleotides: TGTGCCAGCAGCCCCTCTATGAGTTCACCCCTCCACTTT.

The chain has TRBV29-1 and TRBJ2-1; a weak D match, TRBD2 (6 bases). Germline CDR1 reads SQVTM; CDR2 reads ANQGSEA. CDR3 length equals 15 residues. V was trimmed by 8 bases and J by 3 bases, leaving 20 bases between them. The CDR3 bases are TGCAGCACCGGCCCTAGCGTTGATTTCTACAATGAGCAGTTCTTC. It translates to CSTGPSVDFYNEQFF.

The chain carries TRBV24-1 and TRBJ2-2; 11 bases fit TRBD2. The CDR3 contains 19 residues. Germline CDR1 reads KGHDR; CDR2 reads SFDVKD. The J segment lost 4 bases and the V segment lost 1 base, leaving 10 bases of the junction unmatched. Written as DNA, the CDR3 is TGTGCCACCAGTGATTTAGGGCTAGCGGGGGGCCGGAGCACCGGGGAGCTGTTTTTT. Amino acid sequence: CATSDLGLAGGRSTGELFF.

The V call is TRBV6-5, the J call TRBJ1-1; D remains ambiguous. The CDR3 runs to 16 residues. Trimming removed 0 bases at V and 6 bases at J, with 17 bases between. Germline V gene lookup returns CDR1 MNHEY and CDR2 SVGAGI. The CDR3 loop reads CASSYSKGGRIPEAFF. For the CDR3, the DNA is TGTGCCAGCAGTTACTCGAAGGGCGGGAGGATCCCTGAAGCTTTCTTT.

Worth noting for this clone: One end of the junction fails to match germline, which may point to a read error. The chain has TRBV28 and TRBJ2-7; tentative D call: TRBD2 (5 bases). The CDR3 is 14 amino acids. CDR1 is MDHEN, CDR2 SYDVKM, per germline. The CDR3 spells CASSLGLASHEQYF. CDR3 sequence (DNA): TGTGCCAGCAGTTTAGGGCTAGCCTCCCACGAGCAGTACTTC.

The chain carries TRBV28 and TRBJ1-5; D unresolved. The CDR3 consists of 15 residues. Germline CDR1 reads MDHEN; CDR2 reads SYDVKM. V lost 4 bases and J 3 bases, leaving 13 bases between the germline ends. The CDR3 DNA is TGTGCCAGCAGTTCGACTCGTCGGTACAATCAGCCCCAGCATTTT. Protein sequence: CASSSTRRYNQPQHF.

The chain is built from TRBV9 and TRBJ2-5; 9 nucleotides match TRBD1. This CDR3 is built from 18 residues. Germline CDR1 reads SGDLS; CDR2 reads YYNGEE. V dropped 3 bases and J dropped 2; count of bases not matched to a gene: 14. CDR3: CASSEGGDRAHHQETQYF. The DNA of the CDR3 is TGTGCCAGCAGCGAGGGAGGGGACAGGGCCCACCATCAAGAGACCCAGTACTTC.

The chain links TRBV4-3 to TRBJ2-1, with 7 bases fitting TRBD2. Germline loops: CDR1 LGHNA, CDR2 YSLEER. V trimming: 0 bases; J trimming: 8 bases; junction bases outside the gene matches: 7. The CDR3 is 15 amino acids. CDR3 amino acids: CASSQEMTSLDEQFF. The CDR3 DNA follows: TGCGCCAGCAGCCAAGAAATGACTAGCCTGGATGAGCAGTTCTTC.

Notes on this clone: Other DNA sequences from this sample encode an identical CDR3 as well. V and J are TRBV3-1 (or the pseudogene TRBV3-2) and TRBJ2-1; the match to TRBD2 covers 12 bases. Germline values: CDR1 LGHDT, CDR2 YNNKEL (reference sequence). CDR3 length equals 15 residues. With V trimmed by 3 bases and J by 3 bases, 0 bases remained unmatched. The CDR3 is CASSQTSGGYNEQFF. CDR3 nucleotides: TGTGCCAGCAGCCAGACTAGCGGGGGCTACAATGAGCAGTTCTTC.

CDR3 DNA: TGTGCCAGCAATCCGGGACAGGGTGGCTATGGCTACACCTTC. Its translation: CASNPGQGGYGYTF. This chain joins TRBV6-5 and TRBJ1-2, with 9 nucleotides matching TRBD1. CDR3 size: 14 residues. Germline CDR1 is MNHEY and CDR2 is SVGAGI. V shed 7 bases and J 4 bases; nucleotides not matched to a gene: 7.

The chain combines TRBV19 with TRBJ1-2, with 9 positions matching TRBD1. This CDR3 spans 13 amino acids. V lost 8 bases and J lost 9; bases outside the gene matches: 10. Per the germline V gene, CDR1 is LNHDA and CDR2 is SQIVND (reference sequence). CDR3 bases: TGTGCCAGTGTCCGGGGACAGGGATCCAGCTACACCTTC. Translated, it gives CASVRGQGSSYTF.

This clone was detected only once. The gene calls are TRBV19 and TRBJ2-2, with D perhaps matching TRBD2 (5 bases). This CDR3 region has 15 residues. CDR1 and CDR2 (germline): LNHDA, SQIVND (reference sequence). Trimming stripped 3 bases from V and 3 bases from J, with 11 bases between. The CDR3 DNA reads TGTGCCAGTAGTATCGGGATGGTAGACACCGGGGAGCTGTTTTTT. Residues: CASSIGMVDTGELFF.

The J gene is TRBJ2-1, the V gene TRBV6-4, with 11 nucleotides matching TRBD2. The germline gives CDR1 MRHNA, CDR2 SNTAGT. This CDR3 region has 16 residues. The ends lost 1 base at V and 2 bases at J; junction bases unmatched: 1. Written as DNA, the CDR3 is TGTGCCAGCAGTGACTTAGCGGGAGGGACCTACAATGAGCAGTTCTTC. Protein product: CASSDLAGGTYNEQFF.

In nucleotides, the CDR3 is TGTGCCAGTAGTATCGTAGGGGTGAGCGATACGCAGTATTTT. Residues: CASSIVGVSDTQYF. The rearrangement uses TRBV19 and TRBJ2-3, with TRBD1 as a possible D gene (5 bases). The CDR3 is made up of 14 amino acids. Deletions cut 3 bases from V and 6 bases from J, with 13 bases between. The V gene's germline CDR1 is LNHDA and CDR2 SQIVND (reference sequence).